Detailed here is one TCR beta chain. The antigen it recognizes is unknown. No much larger clone is present one base from it, and per-base qualities are unavailable. The entry originates in a study of identical twins (dated by TCRdb to the mid-2010s). Regarding the study in general: To test whether fetal clonotypes persist, the study used deep sequencing on TCR alpha and beta repertoires from monozygotic twins, unrelated adults of various ages, and cord blood. To rule out contamination, the twin experiments were replicated at different times with different library preparation protocols.

All donors were healthy Caucasians. Three unrelated non-twin adults were also sequenced: a male aged 18 to 30, a male aged 50 to 59 and a female aged 50 to 59. Miltenyi CD45RO+ enrichment and human naive T-cell isolation kits were used to isolate memory (CD45RO+) and naive T cells from PBMC. Receptor amplification or capture employed 5' RACE. Sequencer: Illumina HiSeq 2000. Template switching introduced a universal primer binding site; the final cDNA contained a unique molecular identifier, enabling accurate counting of TCR cDNA molecules. Specific primers in the conserved constant-segment region were used to synthesize first-strand cDNA for TCR alpha and beta chains. To control for contamination, every cDNA library carried two barcodes: a SMART-Mk sample barcode plus Illumina barcodes. Two successive PCR steps introduced TruSeq adapter sequences along with Illumina sample barcodes. The Illumina HiSeq platform was used with custom primers to sequence TCR alpha and beta cDNA libraries. Processing in the source paper ran as follows. Raw reads were processed with MiGEC to extract unique molecular identifiers, and MiXCR was used to determine CDR3 positions. For each individual, recombination models were inferred using an EM algorithm with the repgenHMM and IGoR tools. The analysis of shared clonotypes was done with the tcR package in R, with sharing normalized by the product of cloneset sizes. To study raw recombination without the effects of thymic and clonal selection, out-of-frame nonproductive sequences were analyzed. The public reads were quality trimmed at Q25 with fastp and then assembled into clones with MiXCR by TCRdb, keeping productive beta chains. One record per CDR3 amino acid sequence lists the most common genes and DNA. TCRdb, rather than the study authors, made the V and J calls. The sample records a few hundred thousand distinct CDR3 sequences, 18% of which are singletons. The ten largest make up roughly 12% of the sample.

Study-level results and caveats: Because the same donors could not be followed over many years, conclusions were based on cross-sectional statistical analysis. Zero-insertion analyses could be partly confounded by invariant T cells such as MAIT and iNKT, though diverse VJ usage argued against such confounding for most clonotypes. Out-of-frame TCR alpha sequences shared between twins showed an excess of low generation-probability sequences compared with coincidental sharing between unrelated individuals. Out-of-frame TCR alpha sharing in monozygotic twins was systematically underestimated by recombination models, whereas sharing between unrelated individuals was in agreement with the recombination models. Excess twin sharing in beta out-of-frame sequences was weaker because fewer shared sequences lowered the signal-to-noise ratio. Fewer insertions were carried by abundant cord blood beta clonotypes; a weaker similar trend was observed in young adult naive repertoires, while no such trend was observed in memory repertoires.

The clonotype comes from a middle-aged man in good health. The specimen sequenced was naive T cells sorted from blood. This specimen's cell subset or site label, interpreted: cells isolated with a human naive T-cell isolation kit.

The sequenced DNA is TGTGCCAGCAGATTTGAAGGACAGTCACCCCTCCACTTT. Its product reads: CASRFEGQSPLHF. The sequence is built from TRBV2 and TRBJ1-6; the D gene is perhaps TRBD1, from 6 matching bases. Sequences SNHLY (CDR1) and FYNNEI (CDR2) are obtained from the germline V gene. Counted from cysteine to phenylalanine, this CDR3 has 13 amino acids. The kept DNA is CDR3 alone, 39 bases in frame from the first base. V drops 6 bases and J drops 10 bases, leaving 13 bases in between.